A single sample gave rise to the 7 T cell receptor beta chains below, sequenced in a study of blood T cells in healthy people across ages. Next came a second PCR, run for about 6 to 11 cycles, which used a sample-barcoded 5' primer along with a J-beta primer mix. In TCRdb, the 5' RACE reads were re-called with MiXCR into one record per CDR3 protein. The sample records 950,000 to 1,200,000 distinct CDR3 sequences, 35% to 40% being singletons. The material sequenced was blood. All receptors derive from a man younger than 35 in good health.

J is TRBJ1-4 and V is TRBV7-8; D not certain. Germline CDR1 is SGHVS and CDR2 is FQNEAQ. Trimming shortened V by 5 bases and J by 0 bases, and 7 bases separated the two germline ends. The CDR3 consists of 14 residues. The CDR3 DNA reads TGTGCCAGCAGCGATGTAGCAACTAATGAAAAACTGTTTTTT. This translates into CASSDVATNEKLFF.

In nucleotides, the CDR3 is TGTGCCAGCAGTTACGGGGCAGGGTCGTCGGACACTGAAGCTTTCTTT. Protein product: CASSYGAGSSDTEAFF. This rearrangement joins TRBV6-6 to TRBJ1-1; a weak D match, TRBD1 (5 bases). V shed 2 bases and J shed 3 bases, with 16 bases lying between them. CDR3 length: 16 amino acids. The germline gives CDR1 MNHNY, CDR2 SVGAGI (reference sequence).

The rearrangement joins TRBV5-1 to TRBJ2-1, with 9 bases identical to TRBD1. This CDR3 contains 16 residues. Germline trimming cut 4 bases from V and 6 bases from J; bases unmatched to any gene: 11. CDR1 is SGHRS, CDR2 YFSETQ, per germline. This CDR3 reads CASSMRERTGVNEQFF. CDR3 DNA: TGCGCCAGCAGCATGAGGGAAAGGACAGGGGTCAATGAGCAGTTCTTC.

This clonotype was counted only a few times. The chain couples TRBV6-6 to TRBJ2-1, with unresolved D. The germline V and J ends were trimmed by 7 bases and 0 bases, with 13 bases remaining between them. Germline CDR1 MNHNY, CDR2 SVGAGI (reference sequence). This CDR3 has 15 amino acids. The CDR3 nucleotides are TGTGCCAGCACCCCAGGTGGTGGCTCCTACAATGAGCAGTTCTTC. Its protein is CASTPGGGSYNEQFF.

DNA for the CDR3: TGTGCCAGCAGCTTAGCGCGTTTCGGAGAATATGGCTACACCTTC. The encoded protein is CASSLARFGEYGYTF. The V and J genes are TRBV7-2 and TRBJ1-2; D ambiguous. The CDR3 has 15 residues. CDR1 is SGHTA and CDR2 is FQGNSA in the germline V gene. The V end lost 0 bases, the J end lost 5 bases, and 13 bases lay between the germline ends.

This chain joins TRBV18 and TRBJ2-2; 9 bases align to TRBD1. The V and J ends lost 3 bases and 3 bases, in that order; junction bases with no gene match: 2. The germline gives CDR1 KGHSH, CDR2 LQKENI. The CDR3 is made up of 15 amino acids. Here the CDR3 DNA reads TGTGCCAGCTCACCGGGACAGGGCGACACCGGGGAGCTGTTTTTT. Protein: CASSPGQGDTGELFF.

This clonotype was detected many times. CDR3 loop: CASTLNGPFYGYTF. The CDR3 nucleotides read TGTGCCAGCACCCTTAACGGACCCTTCTATGGCTACACCTTC. The chain combines TRBV5-6 with TRBJ1-2; the D is unclear. Looked up from germline, CDR1 is SGHDT and CDR2 is YYEEEE. V was cut by 6 bases and J by 4 bases, with 16 bases left in between. The CDR3 has 14 amino acids.